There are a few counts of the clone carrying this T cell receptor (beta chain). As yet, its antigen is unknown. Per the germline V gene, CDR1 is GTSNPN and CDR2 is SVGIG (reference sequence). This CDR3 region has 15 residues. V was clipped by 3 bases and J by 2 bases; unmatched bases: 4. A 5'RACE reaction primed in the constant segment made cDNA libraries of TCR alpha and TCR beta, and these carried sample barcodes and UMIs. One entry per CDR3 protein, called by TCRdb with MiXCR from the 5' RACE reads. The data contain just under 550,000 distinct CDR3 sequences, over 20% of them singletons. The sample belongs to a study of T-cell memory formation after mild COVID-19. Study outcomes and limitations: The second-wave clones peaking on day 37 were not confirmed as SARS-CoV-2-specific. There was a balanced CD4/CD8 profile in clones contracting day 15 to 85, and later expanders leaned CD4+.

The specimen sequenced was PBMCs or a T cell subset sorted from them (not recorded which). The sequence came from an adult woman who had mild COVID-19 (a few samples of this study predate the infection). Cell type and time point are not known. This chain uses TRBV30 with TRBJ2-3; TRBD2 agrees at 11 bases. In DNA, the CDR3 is TGTGCCTGGAGCATAGCGGGAGGGCCCACAGATACGCAGTATTTT. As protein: CAWSIAGGPTDTQYF. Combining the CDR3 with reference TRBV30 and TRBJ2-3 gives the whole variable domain SQTIHQWPATLVQPVGSPLSLECTVEGTSNPNLYWYRQAAGRGLQLLFYSVGIGQISSEVPQNLSASRPQDRQFILSSKKLLLSDSGFYLCAWSIAGGPTDTQYFGPGTRLTVL.